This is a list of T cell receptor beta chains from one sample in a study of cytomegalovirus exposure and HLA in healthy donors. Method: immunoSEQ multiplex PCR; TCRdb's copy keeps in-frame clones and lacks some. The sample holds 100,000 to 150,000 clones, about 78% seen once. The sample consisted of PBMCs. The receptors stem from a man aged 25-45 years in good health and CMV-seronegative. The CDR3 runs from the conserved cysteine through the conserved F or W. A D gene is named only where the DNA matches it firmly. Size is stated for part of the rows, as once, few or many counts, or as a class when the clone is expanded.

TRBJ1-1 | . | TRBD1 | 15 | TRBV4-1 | CASSFRQGGLTEAFF | TGCGCCAGCAGCTTCCGACAGGGGGGTTTGACTGAAGCTTTCTTT
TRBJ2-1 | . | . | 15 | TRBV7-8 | CASSIDWSSYNEQFF | TGTGCCAGCAGCATCGACTGGAGCTCCTACAATGAGCAGTTCTTC
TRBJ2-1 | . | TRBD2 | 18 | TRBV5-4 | CASSYGLAGGSSYNEQFF | TGTGCCAGCAGCTACGGACTAGCGGGGGGCTCGTCCTACAATGAGCAGTTCTTC
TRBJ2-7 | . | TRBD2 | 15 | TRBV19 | CASSMGGGGMYEQYF | TGTGCCAGTAGTATGGGTGGCGGGGGGATGTACGAGCAGTACTTC
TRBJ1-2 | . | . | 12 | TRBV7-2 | CASSIYNYGYTF | TGTGCCAGCAGCATATATAACTATGGCTACACCTTC
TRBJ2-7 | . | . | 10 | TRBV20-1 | CSGDNYEQYF | TGCAGCGGGGACAACTACGAGCAGTACTTC
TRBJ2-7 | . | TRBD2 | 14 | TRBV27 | CASSGLAGEYEQYF | TGTGCCAGCAGTGGACTAGCGGGGGAGTACGAGCAGTACTTC
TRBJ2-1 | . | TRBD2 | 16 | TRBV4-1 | CASTPGGGFSYNEQFF | TGCGCCAGCACCCCGGGAGGGGGTTTCTCCTACAATGAGCAGTTCTTC
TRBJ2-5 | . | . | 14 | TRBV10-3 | CATRSGARQETQYF | TGTGCCACCCGAAGCGGAGCCCGTCAAGAGACCCAGTACTTC
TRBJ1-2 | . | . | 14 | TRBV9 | CASSPLMDSYGYTF | TGTGCCAGCAGCCCCTTAATGGACAGCTATGGCTACACCTTC
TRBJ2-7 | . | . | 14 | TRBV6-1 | CASRPGGQRYEQYF | TGTGCCAGCAGACCCGGGGGGCAGCGGTACGAGCAGTACTTC
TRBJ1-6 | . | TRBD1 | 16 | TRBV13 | CASSWGQGVPDSPLHF | TGTGCCAGCAGCTGGGGACAGGGGGTCCCTGATTCACCCCTCCACTTT
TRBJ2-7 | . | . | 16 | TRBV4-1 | CASSQDARSNSYEQYF | TGCGCCAGCAGCCAAGATGCTCGGAGTAACTCCTACGAGCAGTACTTC
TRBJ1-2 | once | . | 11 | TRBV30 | CAWSTVYGYTF | TGTGCCTGGAGCACAGTGTATGGCTACACCTTC
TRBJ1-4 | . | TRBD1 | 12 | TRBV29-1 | CSGTGLNEKLFF | TGCAGCGGGACAGGACTTAATGAAAAACTGTTTTTT
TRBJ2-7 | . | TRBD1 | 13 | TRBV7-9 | CSSRTGGSYAQYF | TGTTCCAGCAGGACAGGGGGCTCCTACGCGCAGTACTTC
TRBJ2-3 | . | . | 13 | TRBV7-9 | CASSLMGGDTQYF | TGTGCCAGCAGCTTAATGGGCGGGGATACGCAGTATTTT
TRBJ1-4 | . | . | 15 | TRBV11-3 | CASEIGEATNEKLFF | TGTGCCAGCGAAATCGGGGAAGCAACTAATGAAAAACTGTTTTTT
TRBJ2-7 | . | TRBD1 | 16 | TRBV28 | CASSQLTGVRVYEQYF | TGTGCCAGCAGCCAACTGACAGGGGTAAGGGTCTACGAGCAGTACTTC
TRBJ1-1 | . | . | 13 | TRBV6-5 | CASSYDMNTEAFF | TGTGCCAGCAGTTACGACATGAACACTGAAGCTTTCTTT
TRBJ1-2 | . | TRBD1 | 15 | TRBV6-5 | CASSYSGQGSYGYTF | TGTGCCAGCAGTTACTCCGGACAGGGATCCTATGGCTACACCTTC
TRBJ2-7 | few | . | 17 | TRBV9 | CASSVEPGGARGGEQYF | TGTGCCAGCAGCGTAGAGCCTGGGGGGGCTAGGGGCGGGGAGCAGTACTTC
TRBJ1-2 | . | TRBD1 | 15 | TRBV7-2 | CASSSWTGFAYGYTF | TGTGCCAGCAGCTCATGGACAGGGTTTGCCTATGGCTACACCTTC
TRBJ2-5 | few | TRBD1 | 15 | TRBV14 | CASSEITGGQETQYF | TGTGCCAGCAGCGAGATTACAGGGGGCCAAGAGACCCAGTACTTC
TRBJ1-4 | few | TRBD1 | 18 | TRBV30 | CAWSGLGTGGEVEEKLFF | TGTGCCTGGAGTGGCCTCGGGACAGGGGGCGAGGTTGAGGAAAAACTGTTTTTT
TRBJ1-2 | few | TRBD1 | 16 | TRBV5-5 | CASSLWDRPANYGYTF | TGTGCCAGCAGCCTTTGGGACAGACCTGCTAACTATGGCTACACCTTC
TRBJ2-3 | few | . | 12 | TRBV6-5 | CASSRGVDTQYF | TGTGCCAGCAGCAGGGGCGTAGATACGCAGTATTTT
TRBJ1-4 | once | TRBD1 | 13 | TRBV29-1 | CSVTGERGEKLFF | TGCAGCGTAACAGGGGAGAGGGGTGAAAAACTGTTTTTT
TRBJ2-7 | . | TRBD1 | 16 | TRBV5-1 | CASSSLGQGASYEQYF | TGCGCCAGCAGCTCCTTGGGACAGGGGGCATCCTACGAGCAGTACTTC
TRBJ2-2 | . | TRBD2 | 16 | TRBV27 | CASSLSFGGETGELFF | TGTGCCAGCAGTTTATCATTTGGGGGGGAAACCGGGGAGCTGTTTTTT
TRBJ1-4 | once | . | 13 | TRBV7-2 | CASSQQVTEKLFF | TGTGCCAGCAGCCAACAGGTGACTGAAAAACTGTTTTTT
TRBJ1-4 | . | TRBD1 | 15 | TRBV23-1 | CASSQRDRVWEKLFF | TGCGCCAGCAGTCAGCGGGACAGGGTGTGGGAAAAACTGTTTTTT
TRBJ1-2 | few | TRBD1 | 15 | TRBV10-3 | CAISGQGATNYGYTF | TGTGCCATCAGTGGACAGGGGGCCACTAACTATGGCTACACCTTC
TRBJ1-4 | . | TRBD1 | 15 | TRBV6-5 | CASNRGQGANEKLFF | TGTGCCAGCAACAGAGGCCAGGGGGCTAATGAAAAACTGTTTTTT
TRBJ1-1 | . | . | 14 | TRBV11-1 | CASSLTGSGTEAFF | TGTGCCAGCAGCTTAACCGGGAGTGGAACTGAAGCTTTCTTT
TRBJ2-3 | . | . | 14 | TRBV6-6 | CASSYVDFTDTQYF | TGTGCCAGCAGTTACGTAGACTTCACAGATACGCAGTATTTT
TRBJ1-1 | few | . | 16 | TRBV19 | CASSIETGFKNTEAFF | TGTGCCAGTAGTATAGAAACAGGGTTTAAGAACACTGAAGCTTTCTTT
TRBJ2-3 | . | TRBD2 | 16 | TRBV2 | CASRRNSGGVTDTQYF | TGTGCCAGCAGGAGAAATAGCGGGGGGGTTACAGATACGCAGTATTTT
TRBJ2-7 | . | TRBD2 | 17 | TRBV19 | CASSIAGTSGSMYEQYF | TGTGCCAGTAGTATAGCGGGGACTAGCGGGTCGATGTACGAGCAGTACTTC
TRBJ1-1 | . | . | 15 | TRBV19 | CASSINGHLNTEAFF | TGTGCCAGTAGTATAAATGGGCACTTGAACACTGAAGCTTTCTTT
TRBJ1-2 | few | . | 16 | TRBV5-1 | CASSLIQGKANYGYTF | TGCGCCAGCAGCTTAATACAGGGTAAAGCTAACTATGGCTACACCTTC
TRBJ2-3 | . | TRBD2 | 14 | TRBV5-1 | CASSLGLAEDTQYF | TGCGCCAGCAGCTTGGGACTAGCGGAGGATACGCAGTATTTT
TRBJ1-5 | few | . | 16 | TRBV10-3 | CAISESRGISNQPQHF | TGTGCCATCAGTGAGTCGAGGGGGATAAGCAATCAGCCCCAGCATTTT
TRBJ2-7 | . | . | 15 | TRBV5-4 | CASSLDLASSYEQYF | TGTGCCAGCAGCTTGGATTTAGCGTCTTCCTACGAGCAGTACTTC
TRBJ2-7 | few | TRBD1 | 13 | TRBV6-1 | CASSVGQLYEQYF | TGTGCCAGCAGTGTGGGACAGCTCTACGAGCAGTACTTC
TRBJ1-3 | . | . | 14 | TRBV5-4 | CASSLDPGQGTIYF | TGTGCCAGCAGCTTGGATCCAGGGCAGGGCACCATATATTTT
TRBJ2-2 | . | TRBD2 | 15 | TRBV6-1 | CASSELAGGPGELFF | TGTGCCAGCAGTGAACTAGCGGGGGGGCCCGGGGAGCTGTTTTTT
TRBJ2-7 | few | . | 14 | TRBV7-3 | CASSLGGDSYEQYF | TGTGCCAGCAGCTTAGGAGGGGACTCCTACGAGCAGTACTTC
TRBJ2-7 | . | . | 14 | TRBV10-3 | CAISPRDISYEQYF | TGTGCCATCAGCCCCCGGGACATCTCCTACGAGCAGTACTTC
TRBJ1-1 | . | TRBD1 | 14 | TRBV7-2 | CASSWDRGGTEAFF | TGTGCCAGCAGCTGGGACAGGGGTGGTACTGAAGCTTTCTTT
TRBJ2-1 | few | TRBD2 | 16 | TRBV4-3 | CASSQTWGGVRNEQFF | TGCGCCAGCAGCCAAACCTGGGGGGGGGTCCGCAATGAGCAGTTCTTC
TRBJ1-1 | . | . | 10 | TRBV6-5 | CASPFYEAFF | TGTGCCAGCCCTTTTTATGAAGCTTTCTTT
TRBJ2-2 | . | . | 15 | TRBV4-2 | CASSQDGTYNRELFF | TGTGCCAGCAGCCAAGATGGGACTTACAACAGGGAGCTGTTTTTT
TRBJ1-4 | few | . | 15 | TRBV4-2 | CASRGPGVANEKLFF | TGTGCCAGCAGGGGTCCAGGGGTTGCTAATGAAAAACTGTTTTTT
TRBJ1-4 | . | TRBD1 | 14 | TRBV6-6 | CASRGTGISEKLFF | TGTGCCAGCCGAGGGACAGGAATAAGTGAAAAACTGTTTTTT